The 15 T cell receptor beta chains listed next were all sequenced from one sample in a study of beta chain features in type 1 diabetes. Whole-study findings and limits: The study found moderately but significantly shorter TCRB CDR3s in all four CD4+ subsets of Type 1 diabetes patients.

The antigens for these receptors are not known. Sequenced material consisted of expressed TCRB transcripts (all of the isolated RNA was reverse transcribed). Some clones are missing from TCRdb's copy, which holds only in-frame ones; the method was immunoSEQ multiplex PCR. Found here are under 300,000 clones, 24% of them singletons; the top ten hold about 0.012%. Sequencing used naive CD4+ T cells from blood. These receptors originate from a woman in her twenties or thirties with type 1 diabetes.

This clone was counted a few times. The chain uses TRBV4-1 and TRBJ2-5; TRBD2 agrees at 13 bases. CDR1 is MGHRA and CDR2 is YSYEKL in the germline V gene. V was pared by 3 bases and J by 2 bases, with 3 bases of the junction left unmatched. The CDR3 runs to 16 residues. CDR3 sequence (DNA): TGCGCCAGCAGCCATCAGGGACTAGCGGGACAAGAGACCCAGTACTTC. Protein: CASSHQGLAGQETQYF.

The chain joins TRBV30 to TRBJ1-5; D is uncertain. V lost 7 bases to trimming and J lost 0 bases, with 16 bases between them. In germline, CDR1 is GTSNPN, CDR2 SVGIG (reference sequence). The CDR3 totals 15 residues. The CDR3 DNA is TGTGCCTCCGGCGGCGATATTTATAGCAATCAGCCCCAGCATTTT. Translation: CASGGDIYSNQPQHF.

Only a few counts were recorded for this clone. V gene TRBV29-1 combines with J gene TRBJ2-5; 11 nucleotides align to TRBD2. This CDR3 is built from 14 residues. Germline assignment: CDR1 SQVTM and CDR2 ANQGSEA. Losses at the gene ends were 6 bases for V and 3 bases for J; bases not matched to a gene: 6. CDR3 sequence (DNA): TGCAGCGTGGGACTAGCGGTGAAAAAAGAGACCCAGTACTTC. It translates to CSVGLAVKKETQYF.

This clone was detected a few times. The J gene is TRBJ2-7, the V gene TRBV12-5; TRBD2 is a possible D gene (6 bases). Trimming removed 7 bases at V and 2 bases at J, with 15 bases between. CDR1 LGHNT and CDR2 FRNRAP come from the germline V gene. CDR3 length: 14 amino acids. The CDR3 DNA follows: TGTGCTAGTGCCCTAGGAGGGTCCACCTACGAGCAGTACTTC. Translating gives CASALGGSTYEQYF.

This clone was seen only a few times. This sequence joins TRBV21-1 and TRBJ2-7; the D call of TRBD1 is as the table states it, not checked on the DNA. TRBV21-1 is given as a pseudogene. The CDR3 sequence is 12 residues long. The CDR3 region is CASSSQCYEQYF. The CDR3 bases are TGTGCCAGCAGCAGCCAGTGCTACGAGCAGTACTTC.

This clone was seen more than once but under ten times. V and J are TRBV29-1 and TRBJ2-7, with a weak D call TRBD2 (6 bases). The V end was cut by 3 bases, the J end by 10 bases, with 13 bases between. Per the germline V gene, CDR1 is SQVTM and CDR2 is ANQGSEA. This CDR3 has 11 amino acids. CDR3 DNA sequence: TGCAGCGTTGAGAACGGGAGAGGACAGTACTTC. Protein: CSVENGRGQYF.

The gene calls are TRBV29-1 and TRBJ2-3; D might be TRBD2 (7 bases). Looked up from germline, CDR1 is SQVTM and CDR2 is ANQGSEA. V lost 4 bases to trimming and J lost 6 bases, with 17 bases between them. This CDR3 has 14 residues. CDR3 DNA: TGCAGCGTTGGGGAGGGGGGCGCAAGTGATACGCAGTATTTT. This codes for CSVGEGGASDTQYF.

The V and J genes are TRBV2 and TRBJ2-1, with D tentatively TRBD2 (5 bases). This CDR3 region has 15 residues. V lost 8 bases to trimming and J lost 4 bases, with 18 bases between them. Germline V lookup: CDR1 SNHLY, CDR2 FYNNEI. The CDR3 nucleotides are TGTGCCAGCCCTGTGCCAGCGGAGGCTTACAATGAGCAGTTCTTC. It translates to CASPVPAEAYNEQFF.

The chain carries TRBV7-9 and TRBJ1-1, with TRBD1 as a possible D gene (5 bases). This CDR3 comprises 18 residues. Germline values: CDR1 SEHNR, CDR2 FQNEAQ (reference sequence). The ends were cut back, 5 bases at V and 11 bases at J, with 33 bases in the middle. The CDR3 loop reads CASSPRTPRIDDYLRAFF. The DNA of the CDR3 is TGTGCCAGCAGCCCACGGACACCCCGGATCGACGATTACTTGAGGGCTTTCTTT.

CDR3 region: CASSNPLATYEQYF. The CDR3 coding sequence is TGTGCCAGCAGCAACCCTCTAGCGACCTACGAGCAGTACTTC. The chain has TRBV21-1 and TRBJ2-7; no DNA check was done on the table's D call, TRBD2. TRBV21-1 is an annotated pseudogene. The length of the CDR3 is 14 residues.

V is TRBV19 and J is TRBJ2-2, with D unresolved. V gave up 7 bases and J gave up 3 bases, with 12 bases separating them. The V gene's germline CDR1 is LNHDA and CDR2 SQIVND (reference sequence). The CDR3 consists of 14 residues. CDR3 protein: CASTWSGHTGELFF. In DNA, the CDR3 is TGTGCCAGTACTTGGTCCGGTCACACCGGGGAGCTGTTTTTT.

This rearrangement joins TRBV28 to TRBJ2-1; 8 bases map to TRBD2. The germline CDR1 and CDR2 sequences are MDHEN and SYDVKM. CDR3 size: 15 residues. V trimming: 6 bases; J trimming: 2 bases; junction bases outside the gene matches: 6. Here the CDR3 DNA reads TGTGCCAGCAGCACTCTAGCGGGTCCCTACAATGAGCAGTTCTTC. Protein: CASSTLAGPYNEQFF.

V gene TRBV30 combines with J gene TRBJ1-1, with unresolved D. Germline V gene data show CDR1 as GTSNPN and CDR2 as SVGIG (reference sequence). The CDR3 runs to 12 residues. The germline V and J ends were trimmed by 4 bases and 11 bases, with 17 bases remaining between them. The CDR3 DNA follows: TGTGCCTGGACCGCCGGGTCTTACGTGGCTTTCTTT. It codes for CAWTAGSYVAFF.

The V call is TRBV9, the J call TRBJ2-1, with 8 bases aligning to TRBD2. The CDR3 runs to 15 residues. J was trimmed by 4 bases and V by 1 base; bases with no gene match: 4. CDR1 SGDLS and CDR2 YYNGEE come from the germline V gene. The CDR3 nucleotides read TGTGCCAGCAGCGTACCCGCTAGCGGGTACAATGAGCAGTTCTTC. Translating gives CASSVPASGYNEQFF. The full variable domain, in which reference TRBV9 and TRBJ2-1 provide the parts outside the CDR3, is DSGVTQTPKHLITATGQRVTLRCSPRSGDLSVYWYQQSLDQGLQFLIQYYNGEERAKGNILERFSAQQFPDLHSELNLSSLELGDSALYFCASSVPASGYNEQFFGPGTRLTVL.

In its sample, this clone was seen a few times. CDR3 loop: CASSQDTGYNEQFF. Here the CDR3 DNA reads TGCGCCAGCAGCCAAGATACGGGGTACAATGAGCAGTTCTTC. This chain connects TRBV4-1 to TRBJ2-1, with TRBD2 as a possible D gene (5 bases). CDR3 length: 14 residues. In germline, CDR1 is MGHRA, CDR2 YSYEKL. V lost 0 bases, J lost 4 bases, and 7 bases lay in between.